Here is one TCR beta chain with its context. The antigen is unknown. The germline V gene encodes CDR1 SQVTM and CDR2 ANQGSEA. V lost 4 bases and J lost 0, with 12 bases in between. This CDR3 region has 14 residues. These data come from a study of identical twins. Study-level findings and limits: The models gave estimates that fell short of the out-of-frame TCR alpha sharing seen in monozygotic twins.

TCRdb reprocessed the 5' RACE reads via MiXCR and lists one record per CDR3 protein. Of under 300,000 distinct CDR3 sequences in the sample, around 8.8% were seen once. These data also featured in a second study, about yellow fever vaccine responses in identical twins.

This chain joins TRBV29-1 and TRBJ2-5; D gene uncertain. The sequence derives from a woman under 30 in good health. Sequencing input: CD8+ T cells sorted from blood. The CDR3 spells CSVVGTRYQETQYF. The DNA for the CDR3 is TGCAGCGTTGTCGGAACAAGGTACCAAGAGACCCAGTACTTC.